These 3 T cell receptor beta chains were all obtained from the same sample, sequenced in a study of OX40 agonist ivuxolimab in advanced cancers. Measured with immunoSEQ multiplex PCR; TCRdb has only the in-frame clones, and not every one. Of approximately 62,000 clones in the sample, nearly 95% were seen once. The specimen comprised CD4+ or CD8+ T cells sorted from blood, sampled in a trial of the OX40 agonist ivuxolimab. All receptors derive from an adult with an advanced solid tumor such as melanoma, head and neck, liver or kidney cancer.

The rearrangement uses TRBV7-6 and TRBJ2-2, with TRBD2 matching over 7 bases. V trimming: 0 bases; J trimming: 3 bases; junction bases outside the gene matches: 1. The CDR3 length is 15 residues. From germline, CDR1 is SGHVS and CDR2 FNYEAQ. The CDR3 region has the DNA TGTGCCAGCAGCTTAGCGGGGAGGGACACCGGGGAGCTGTTTTTT. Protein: CASSLAGRDTGELFF.

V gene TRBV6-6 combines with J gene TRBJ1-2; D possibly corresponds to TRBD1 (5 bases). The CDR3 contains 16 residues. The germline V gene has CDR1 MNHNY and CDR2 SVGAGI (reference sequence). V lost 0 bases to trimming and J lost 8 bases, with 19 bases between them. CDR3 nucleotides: TGTGCCAGCAGTTACTCGGACCACAGAGGGCCAGGGGGCTACACCTTC. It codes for CASSYSDHRGPGGYTF.

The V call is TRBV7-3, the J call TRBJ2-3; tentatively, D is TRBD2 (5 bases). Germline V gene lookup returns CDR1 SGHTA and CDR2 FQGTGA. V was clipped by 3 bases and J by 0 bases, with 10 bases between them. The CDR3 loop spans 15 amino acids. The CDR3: CASSLAGLSTDTQYF. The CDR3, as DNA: TGTGCCAGCAGCTTGGCCGGACTTAGCACAGATACGCAGTATTTT.